This T cell receptor beta chain was sequenced for a study of T-cell memory formation after mild COVID-19. In the study overall: The study found TCR clusters largely donor specific.

Each CDR3 protein gets one entry after TCRdb re-called the 5' RACE reads with MiXCR. The sample carries about 400,000 distinct CDR3 sequences, about a sixth recorded once. CDR1 DFQATT and CDR2 SNEGSKA come from the germline V gene (reference sequence). The V end was cut by 3 bases, the J end by 1 base, with 6 bases between. This CDR3 contains 12 residues. This TCR derives from a man between 18 and 35 years old who had mild COVID-19 (a few samples of this study predate the infection). Cell type and time point are not known. The chain joins TRBV20-1 to TRBJ2-5; D ambiguous. Sequencing was performed on PBMCs or a T cell subset sorted from them (not recorded which). CDR3 bases: TGCAGTGCTAGGCGCACCCAAGAGACCCAGTACTTC. Translating it yields CSARRTQETQYF.